This entry describes one TCR beta chain. The antigen is undetermined. This entry is derived from a study of cytomegalovirus exposure and HLA in healthy donors. Study overall: Around 87 million unique TCRs, all from HLA-typed donors, were included in an early release of the data. Study-level findings and limits: Presence/absence analyses assumed roughly uniform sequencing depth across donors, which may not hold. Sequencing probably produced one cluster of sequence variants that were highly shared.

In the PCR, 60 Vbeta and 13 Jbeta primers were used. Only in-frame clones appear in the TCRdb table, and some are missing; sequencing was by immunoSEQ multiplex PCR. The sample shows roughly 110,000 clones, about 79% of them seen only once. The CDR3 runs to 12 residues. The V gene lost 8 bases and the J gene lost 11 bases, with 18 bases spanning the gap. Germline CDR1 reads LNHDA; CDR2 reads SQIVND (reference sequence). The rearrangement joins TRBV19 to TRBJ1-1; tentative D call: TRBD1 (5 bases). The sequenced sample consisted of PBMCs. This sequence originates from a woman between 18 and 30 years old in good health and CMV-seropositive. The CDR3, as DNA: TGTGCCAGTTCCCAGGGTGCCCGACGGGCTTTCTTT. This codes for CASSQGARRAFF.